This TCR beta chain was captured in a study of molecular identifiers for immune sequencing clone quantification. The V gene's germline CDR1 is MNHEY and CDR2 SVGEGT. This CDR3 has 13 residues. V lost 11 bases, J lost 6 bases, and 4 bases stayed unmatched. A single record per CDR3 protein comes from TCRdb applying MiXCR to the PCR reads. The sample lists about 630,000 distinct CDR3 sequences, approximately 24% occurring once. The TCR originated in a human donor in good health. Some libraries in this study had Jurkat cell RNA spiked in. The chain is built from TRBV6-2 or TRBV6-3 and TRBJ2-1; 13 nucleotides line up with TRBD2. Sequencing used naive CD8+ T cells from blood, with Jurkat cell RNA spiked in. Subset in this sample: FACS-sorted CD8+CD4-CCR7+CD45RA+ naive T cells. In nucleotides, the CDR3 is TGTGCCGGAACTAGCGGGGGGGTCAATGAGCAGTTCTTC. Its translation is CAGTSGGVNEQFF.